The 21 T cell receptor beta chains below come from one sample, sequenced in a study of neurological immune-mediated disorders. TCRdb recomputed calls from the 5' RACE reads with MiXCR, one row per CDR3 protein. The sample lists about 79,000 distinct CDR3 sequences; about 14% were seen once. What was sequenced was PBMCs. The receptors shown here come from a woman in her forties or fifties in good health.

This clonotype was picked up many times. CDR3 amino acids: CASSFIGLEDTQYF. CDR3 in DNA: TGTGCCAGCAGTTTTATAGGACTAGAAGATACGCAGTATTTT. This chain connects TRBV12-3 or TRBV12-4 to TRBJ2-3, with 7 bases lining up with TRBD2. Trimming at V came to 3 bases and at J to 5 bases, leaving 5 bases not matched to a gene. The CDR3 loop spans 14 amino acids.

This clonotype has ten or more counts. J is TRBJ2-7 and V is TRBV7-2; TRBD1 matches 11 bases. The V gene's germline CDR1 is SGHTA and CDR2 FQGNSA. V trimming: 5 bases; J trimming: 6 bases; junction bases outside the gene matches: 6. This CDR3 region has 14 residues. DNA for the CDR3: TGTGCCAGCAGCCCTCGGACAGGGGGCCGCGAGCAGTACTTC. This translates into CASSPRTGGREQYF.

This clonotype was observed at least ten times. The chain uses TRBV7-6 and TRBJ2-1, with a weak D call TRBD1 (6 bases). Germline CDR1 reads SGHVS; CDR2 reads FNYEAQ. The CDR3 is 15 amino acids. The V gene lost 4 bases and the J gene lost 2 bases, with 12 bases spanning the gap. The CDR3: CASSYSGTPYNEQFF. The CDR3 coding sequence is TGTGCCAGCAGCTATTCCGGGACACCCTACAATGAGCAGTTCTTC.

This chain connects TRBV10-1 to TRBJ1-3; 7 bases fit TRBD1. Trimming cost V 6 bases and J 0 bases; bases outside gene matches: 2. Germline values: CDR1 WNHNN, CDR2 SYGVQD (reference sequence). The CDR3 consists of 14 residues. The CDR3 coding sequence is TGCGCCAGCAGCGGGGACAGCTCTGGAAACACCATATATTTT. Translating gives CASSGDSSGNTIYF.

This clonotype came up a few times. The V and J genes are TRBV4-2 and TRBJ2-5, with D perhaps assigned TRBD1 or TRBD2 (6 bases each). Germline V gives CDR1 LGHNA, CDR2 YNFKEQ. With 3 bases removed from V and 4 bases from J, the gap between germline ends came to 12 bases. The CDR3 sequence is 14 residues long. The CDR3 reads CASSQSGASETQYF. The CDR3 DNA sequence: TGTGCCAGCAGCCAGTCGGGGGCCTCAGAGACCCAGTACTTC.

This clonotype was counted ten times or more. The gene calls are TRBV29-1 and TRBJ1-1; D unresolved. The CDR3 is made up of 12 amino acids. Deletions cut 7 bases from V and 3 bases from J, with 12 bases between. Germline values: CDR1 SQVTM, CDR2 ANQGSEA. CDR3 region: CSAPEVDTEAFF. The CDR3 nucleotides read TGCAGCGCCCCGGAGGTGGACACTGAAGCTTTCTTT.

Many counts were recorded for this clonotype. The chain carries TRBV12-3 or TRBV12-4 and TRBJ1-1; no definite D call. The CDR3 consists of 12 residues. Trimming removed 7 bases from V and 4 bases from J, with 10 bases in between. The CDR3 sequence is CASTGLGTEAFF. The CDR3 DNA reads as TGTGCCAGCACGGGGTTGGGCACTGAAGCTTTCTTT.

This clonotype was recorded many times. The J gene is TRBJ2-1, the V gene TRBV5-1, with 13 bases that match TRBD2. This CDR3 comprises 18 residues. Germline V lookup: CDR1 SGHRS, CDR2 YFSETQ. V lost 4 bases to trimming and J lost 4 bases; unmatched junction nucleotides: 11. The CDR3 loop is CASSAPPGLAGPYNEQFF. The CDR3 nucleotides read TGCGCCAGCAGCGCCCCACCGGGACTAGCGGGGCCTTACAATGAGCAGTTCTTC.

Ten or more counts support this clonotype. This chain connects TRBV27 to TRBJ1-6; D is perhaps TRBD1 (6 bases). Germline values: CDR1 MNHEY, CDR2 SMNVEV (reference sequence). Trimming pared 6 bases from V and 7 bases from J, leaving 10 bases between. This CDR3 contains 13 residues. CDR3 in amino acids: CASRWGRNSPLHF. CDR3 nucleotides: TGTGCCAGCAGGTGGGGGCGGAATTCACCCCTCCACTTT.

This clonotype was seen repeatedly, ten times or more. This sequence joins TRBV12-3 or TRBV12-4 and TRBJ2-1; D remains ambiguous. CDR3 size: 14 residues. Between the trimmed V and J ends, which lost 5 bases and 0 bases, there was a span of 8 bases. CDR3 region: CASSPISSYNEQFF. The CDR3 region has the DNA TGTGCCAGCAGTCCTATCAGCTCCTACAATGAGCAGTTCTTC.

Notes on this clonotype: An end of the junction differs from the germline gene, which may be a read error. This chain connects TRBV7-2 to TRBJ2-1; D call uncertain. The CDR3 sequence is 13 residues long. CDR1 and CDR2 (germline): SGHTA, FQGNSA. The CDR3 loop is CAGSFVGNNEQFF. CDR3 DNA sequence: TGTGCCGGCAGCTTCGTGGGTAACAATGAGCAGTTCTTC.

This clonotype was detected ten times or more. The CDR3, as DNA: TGCAGTGCTAGATCTACTAGCGGGGGGCGTAGGTACAATGAGCAGTTCTTC. Encoded protein: CSARSTSGGRRYNEQFF. This chain joins TRBV20-1 and TRBJ2-1; TRBD2 aligns across 12 bases. The V gene end was trimmed by 2 bases and the J gene end by 4 bases; junction bases not matched to a gene: 9. CDR3 length: 17 amino acids. Germline-derived CDR1 and CDR2 are DFQATT and SNEGSKA (reference sequence).

This clonotype was counted at least ten times. The J gene is TRBJ2-7, the V gene TRBV9; the D gene could be TRBD1 or TRBD2 (5 bases each). The germline V gene encodes CDR1 SGDLS and CDR2 YYNGEE. Between the trimmed V and J ends, which lost 5 bases and 7 bases, there was a span of 16 bases. The CDR3 has 13 residues. The CDR3 here is CASSIGTYGEQYF. In DNA form, the CDR3 reads TGTGCCAGCAGTATAGGGACCTATGGGGAGCAGTACTTC.

This clonotype came up many times. The genes are TRBV6-6 and TRBJ2-2, with TRBD1 as a possible D gene (5 bases). The V gene's germline CDR1 is MNHNY and CDR2 SVGAGI (reference sequence). Trimming cost V 0 bases and J 1 base, with 15 bases left between them. The CDR3 contains 18 residues. The CDR3 loop reads CASSYSIHQGLNTGELFF. Written as DNA, the CDR3 is TGTGCCAGCAGTTACTCGATTCACCAGGGCTTGAACACCGGGGAGCTGTTTTTT.

The chain has TRBV12-3 or TRBV12-4 and TRBJ2-1, with TRBD2 matching over 11 bases. Unmatched junction bases numbered 5, after V lost 5 bases and J lost 8 bases. The CDR3 covers 14 residues. In DNA, the CDR3 is TGTGCCAGCAGTACTAGCGGGGGTCGGGATGAGCAGTTCTTC. Its protein product is CASSTSGGRDEQFF.

The sample holds many counts of this clonotype. J is TRBJ2-7 and V is TRBV5-1, with TRBD2 identical over 7 bases. CDR1 and CDR2 (germline): SGHRS, YFSETQ. The CDR3 is 12 amino acids. J was trimmed by 2 bases and V by 4 bases; bases with no gene match: 0. The chain's CDR3 is CASSRGAYEQYF. The CDR3 DNA follows: TGCGCCAGCAGCCGGGGGGCCTACGAGCAGTACTTC.

This clonotype was found many times. This chain connects TRBV5-1 to TRBJ2-5; 9 bases are shared with TRBD2. Trimming at V came to 5 bases and at J to 9 bases, leaving 14 bases not matched to a gene. Germline V gene data show CDR1 as SGHRS and CDR2 as YFSETQ. The CDR3 has 15 amino acids. The DNA for the CDR3 is TGCGCCAGCAGACCACCGGGACTAGCATACATGGCCCAGTACTTC. Its translation: CASRPPGLAYMAQYF.

This clonotype was picked up many times. The CDR3: CASRRGNTEAFF. CDR3 nucleotides: TGTGCCAGCAGGCGAGGGAACACTGAAGCTTTCTTT. The chain combines TRBV6-2 or TRBV6-3 with TRBJ1-1; D gene ambiguous. The V end lost 6 bases, the J end lost 1 base, and 6 bases lay between the germline ends. This CDR3 spans 12 amino acids. The germline V gene has CDR1 MNHEY and CDR2 SVGEGT.

V and J are TRBV5-1 and TRBJ2-3; D gene unclear. V lost 0 bases, J lost 7 bases, and 12 bases lay in between. CDR1 is SGHRS and CDR2 is YFSETQ in the germline V gene. CDR3 length equals 14 residues. CDR3 in DNA: TGCGCCAGCAGCTTGGACCAGATACCACATACGCAGTATTTT. Translating gives CASSLDQIPHTQYF.

This clonotype came up a few times. This chain uses TRBV4-2 with TRBJ1-5; 9 bases are a match to TRBD1. The CDR3 extends over 19 amino acids. CDR1 and CDR2 from the germline V gene are LGHNA and YNFKEQ. Trimming cost V 3 bases and J 8 bases; bases outside gene matches: 20. The CDR3 loop is CASSQTLGTGRVNSKPQHF. The CDR3 nucleotides read TGTGCCAGCAGCCAGACTTTAGGGACAGGGAGAGTCAACAGTAAGCCCCAGCATTTT.

This clonotype was recorded many times. The V and J genes are TRBV20-1 and TRBJ2-3, with D perhaps matching TRBD1 or TRBD2 (5 bases each). The V gene lost 4 bases and the J gene lost 2 bases, with 13 bases spanning the gap. Germline V lookup: CDR1 DFQATT, CDR2 SNEGSKA (reference sequence). This CDR3 comprises 14 residues. The CDR3 DNA sequence: TGCAGTGCTAAAGGGACGGAACACACAGATACGCAGTATTTT. Its translation is CSAKGTEHTDTQYF.